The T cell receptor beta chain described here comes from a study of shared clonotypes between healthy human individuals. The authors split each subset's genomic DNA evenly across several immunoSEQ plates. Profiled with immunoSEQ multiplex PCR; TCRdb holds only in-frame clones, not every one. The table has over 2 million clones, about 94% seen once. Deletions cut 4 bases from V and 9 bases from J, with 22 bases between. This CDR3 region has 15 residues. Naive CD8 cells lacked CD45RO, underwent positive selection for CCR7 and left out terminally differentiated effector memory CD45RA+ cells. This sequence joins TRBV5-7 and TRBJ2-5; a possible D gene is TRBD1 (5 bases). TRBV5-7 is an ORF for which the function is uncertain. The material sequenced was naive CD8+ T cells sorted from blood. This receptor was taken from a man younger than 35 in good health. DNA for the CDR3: TGTGCCAGCAGCCACCACAAAGGGGATCCTGGATCCCAGTACTTC. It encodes CASSHHKGDPGSQYF.